What follows are 26 T cell receptor beta chains derived from one specimen sequenced in a study of metastatic and nonmetastatic thyroid tumors (TCRdb year 2020). Library preparation was by PCR. Instrument on record: Illumina HiSeq 4000. The raw public reads went through TCRdb reprocessing: fastp at Q25, MiXCR clone calling, in-frame beta chains kept. The sample has some 6,900 clones on record, just under 30% of them singletons. The ten largest account for almost 30% of the sample. Before undergoing thyroid surgery, none of the patients had been given any kind of treatment. Sample: tumor tissue. Receptors were obtained from a female donor with papillary thyroid cancer or a benign thyroid nodule (not recorded which). Some clones in this sample may be carry-over from other donors' samples.

This clone was detected a few times. The gene calls are TRBV12-3 or TRBV12-4 and TRBJ1-6; D possibly corresponds to TRBD1 (6 bases). V shed 6 bases and J shed 10 bases, with 13 bases lying between them. The CDR3 loop spans 13 amino acids. The CDR3 DNA reads TGTGCCAGCAGGTTACAGGGATACTCACCCCTCCACTTT. Its protein is CASRLQGYSPLHF.

V gene TRBV12-3 or TRBV12-4 combines with J gene TRBJ2-3; 7 bases agree with TRBD1. The CDR3 has 17 residues. V trimming: 6 bases; J trimming: 2 bases; junction bases outside the gene matches: 14. The CDR3 here is CASSRSTTTGNTDTQYF. CDR3 sequence (DNA): TGTGCCAGCAGCCGAAGTACGACGACAGGGAACACAGATACGCAGTATTTT.

The chain employs TRBV9 and TRBJ2-1; D perhaps matches TRBD2 (6 bases). Trimming shortened V by 2 bases and J by 0 bases, and 18 bases separated the two germline ends. Germline CDR1 reads SGDLS; CDR2 reads YYNGEE. The length of the CDR3 is 18 residues. This CDR3 reads CASSVGHDPSVSYNEQFF. The CDR3 DNA sequence: TGTGCCAGCAGCGTTGGCCACGATCCTAGCGTCTCCTACAATGAGCAGTTCTTC.

This chain uses TRBV24-1 with TRBJ2-7; 9 bases align to TRBD1. In germline, CDR1 is KGHDR, CDR2 SFDVKD. The V and J ends lost 6 bases and 5 bases, in that order; junction bases with no gene match: 7. CDR3 size: 14 residues. CDR3 DNA sequence: TGTGCCACCAGTCTTAGTGGGACAGGGAACGAGCAGTACTTC. It encodes CATSLSGTGNEQYF.

The table lists this clone with a count of one. CDR3 protein: CASSLDSGTGFYEQYF. The CDR3 DNA reads as TGTGCCAGCAGCTTAGATTCCGGGACAGGTTTTTACGAGCAGTACTTC. This chain joins TRBV11-2 and TRBJ2-7, with 8 bases that match TRBD1. The J segment lost 4 bases and the V segment lost 0 bases, leaving 8 bases of the junction unmatched. Germline values: CDR1 SGHAT, CDR2 FQNNGV. The CDR3 loop spans 16 amino acids.

Comment on this clone: Given the absence of the conserved phenylalanine or tryptophan at the CDR3 end, a read error is likely. The J gene is TRBJ2-2, the V gene TRBV9, with a weak D call TRBD2 (7 bases). V was clipped by 6 bases and J by 4 bases, with 16 bases between them. The CDR3 length is 15 residues. In germline, CDR1 is SGDLS, CDR2 YYNGEE. The CDR3 nucleotides read TGTGCCAGCACCCACGGGGGGCGATCCACCGGGGAGCTGTTTCTT. Protein: CASTHGGRSTGELFL.

The chain uses TRBV6-6 and TRBJ1-1; 7 bases fit TRBD1. The CDR3 spans 14 residues. V gave up 6 bases and J gave up 0 bases; unmatched junction bases: 4. Germline V gene sequence: CDR1 MNHNY, CDR2 SVGAGI (reference sequence). Here the CDR3 DNA reads TGTGCCAGCAGCTTACAGGGGCTGAACACTGAAGCTTTCTTT. This sequence encodes CASSLQGLNTEAFF.

The genes are TRBV7-2 and TRBJ2-7; D unresolved. The CDR3 is made up of 12 amino acids. The germline V gene has CDR1 SGHTA and CDR2 FQGNSA. V dropped 2 bases and J dropped 6 bases, with 8 bases sitting between them. DNA for the CDR3: TGTGCCAGCAGCTTATCTGGCTCCGAGCAGTACTTC. Translation: CASSLSGSEQYF.

The chain carries TRBV28 and TRBJ2-5, with TRBD1 matching 9 bases. The V and J ends lost 6 bases and 5 bases, in that order; junction bases with no gene match: 7. CDR1 is MDHEN and CDR2 is SYDVKM in the germline V gene. This CDR3 comprises 14 residues. The CDR3 loop reads CASRAQGAFETQYF. The CDR3, as DNA: TGTGCCAGCAGAGCACAGGGGGCTTTTGAGACCCAGTACTTC.

The chain recombines TRBV19 with TRBJ1-4; a possible D gene is TRBD1 (5 bases). The ends were cut back, 6 bases at V and 8 bases at J, with 13 bases in the middle. Per germline, CDR1 LNHDA and CDR2 SQIVND (reference sequence). The CDR3 runs to 13 residues. The CDR3 loop is CASRGHPGEKLFF. CDR3 sequence (DNA): TGTGCCAGTAGAGGACACCCGGGAGAAAAACTGTTTTTT.

This clone was observed a handful of times. The V gene is TRBV12-3 or TRBV12-4, the J gene TRBJ1-2, with D perhaps TRBD1 (5 bases). The CDR3 has 13 residues. Trimming removed 1 base at V and 7 bases at J, with 10 bases between. The CDR3 nucleotides are TGTGCCAGCAGTTTAGGGGGGTATAGTGGCTACACCTTC. Encoded protein: CASSLGGYSGYTF.

The V call is TRBV11-3, the J call TRBJ2-5; 7 bases align to TRBD2. The V gene end was trimmed by 1 base and the J gene end by 2 bases; junction bases not matched to a gene: 1. The CDR3 extends over 14 amino acids. The V gene's germline CDR1 is SGHNT and CDR2 YENEEA. CDR3 bases: TGTGCCAGCAGCTTAGTGGGAGGGCAAGAGACCCAGTACTTC. Residues: CASSLVGGQETQYF.

The chain links TRBV7-3 to TRBJ2-6; 8 nucleotides match TRBD2. V lost 6 bases and J lost 0; bases outside the gene matches: 4. Germline V CDR1 and CDR2: SGHTA, FQGTGA. This CDR3 is 16 amino acids long. This CDR3 reads CASRTAGASGANVLTF. CDR3 in DNA: TGTGCCAGCAGGACAGCGGGGGCCTCTGGGGCCAACGTCCTGACTTTC.

CDR3 sequence (DNA): TGTGCCAGCAGCTCGACAGGCGTAGTTTCTTATGGCTACACCTTC. It translates to CASSSTGVVSYGYTF. The chain employs TRBV7-2 and TRBJ1-2, with D maybe TRBD1 (6 bases). The CDR3 extends over 15 amino acids. Germline V gene data show CDR1 as SGHTA and CDR2 as FQGNSA. Trimming removed 4 bases at V and 5 bases at J, with 17 bases between.

This clone was seen repeatedly, ten times or more. The chain has TRBV11-3 and TRBJ2-5, with D perhaps TRBD2 (6 bases). This CDR3 has 17 residues. In germline, CDR1 is SGHNT, CDR2 YENEEA. Trimming took off 6 bases at V and 0 bases at J, with 20 bases between the two ends. The CDR3 protein is CASSFLSSARYQETQYF. CDR3 sequence (DNA): TGTGCCAGCAGTTTCCTTTCTAGCGCCCGGTACCAAGAGACCCAGTACTTC. Combining the CDR3 with reference TRBV11-3 and TRBJ2-5 gives the whole variable domain EAGVVQSPRYKIIEKKQPVAFWCNPISGHNTLYWYLQNLGQGPELLIRYENEEAVDDSQLPKDRFSAERLKGVDSTLKIQPAELGDSAVYLCASSFLSSARYQETQYFGPGTRLLVL.

V gene TRBV6-1 combines with J gene TRBJ2-1; 8 bases fit TRBD1. This CDR3 is 18 amino acids long. CDR1 and CDR2 from the germline V gene are MNHNS and SASEGT. The V and J ends lost 9 bases and 10 bases, in that order; junction bases with no gene match: 26. CDR3 in amino acids: CASSPRTGYEVLIREQFF. In nucleotides, the CDR3 is TGTGCCAGTTCCCCCCGGACAGGGTATGAGGTCCTAATAAGGGAGCAGTTCTTC.

This clone has ten or more counts. This chain connects TRBV18 to TRBJ1-6; D ambiguous. The V and J ends lost 10 bases and 0 bases respectively, with 13 bases between them. Germline CDR1 KGHSH, CDR2 LQKENI. The CDR3 is 15 amino acids. The DNA for the CDR3 is TGTGCCACGAAGGGTAGCAGCTCCTATAATTCACCCCTCCACTTT. Protein: CATKGSSSYNSPLHF.

This rearrangement joins TRBV15 to TRBJ2-7; 12 nucleotides line up with TRBD2. This CDR3 is 14 amino acids long. Germline V gives CDR1 LNHNV, CDR2 YYDKDF (reference sequence). V dropped 3 bases and J dropped 6; count of bases not matched to a gene: 3. The CDR3 DNA reads as TGTGCCACCAGCAGGACTAGCGGGAGACTCGAGCAGTACTTC. Its translation is CATSRTSGRLEQYF.

The J gene is TRBJ2-1, the V gene TRBV12-3 or TRBV12-4; 10 nucleotides line up with TRBD2. V shed 6 bases and J 10 bases; nucleotides not matched to a gene: 3. The CDR3 consists of 12 residues. DNA for the CDR3: TGTGCCAGCAGACTAGCGGGGAGGGAGCAGTTCTTC. Translated, it gives CASRLAGREQFF.

The CDR3 sequence is CSARVSSGGNQPQHF. Written as DNA, the CDR3 is TGCAGTGCTAGAGTAAGTTCCGGTGGCAATCAGCCCCAGCATTTT. The gene calls are TRBV20-1 and TRBJ1-5; D unresolved. Per the germline V gene, CDR1 is DFQATT and CDR2 is SNEGSKA (reference sequence). The CDR3 is 15 amino acids. V was cut by 1 base and J by 2 bases, with 12 bases left in between.

This clone has more than one count but fewer than ten. The DNA of the CDR3 is TGTGCCAGCAGCTTAAGGGTTTTGGGCACTGAAGCTTTCTTT. This sequence encodes CASSLRVLGTEAFF. The chain employs TRBV28 and TRBJ1-1, with D hard to call. The CDR3 length is 14 residues. The germline V and J ends were trimmed by 6 bases and 4 bases, with 15 bases remaining between them. From germline, CDR1 is MDHEN and CDR2 SYDVKM.

This clone is medium-sized. The chain couples TRBV7-3 to TRBJ2-1; D may be TRBD1 (6 bases). Germline CDR1 and CDR2: SGHTA and FQGTGA. V was shortened by 1 base and J by 4 bases, with 11 bases between the two germline ends. This CDR3 spans 15 amino acids. CDR3 in amino acids: CASSLSRGDYNEQFF. CDR3 bases: TGTGCCAGCAGCTTAAGCAGGGGCGATTACAATGAGCAGTTCTTC.

This clone was picked up a small number of times. Distinct nucleotide sequences in the sample also encode this CDR3. V gene TRBV15 combines with J gene TRBJ2-3, with 7 bases identical to TRBD2. Germline V gene sequence: CDR1 LNHNV, CDR2 YYDKDF (reference sequence). Trimming removed 3 bases from V and 3 bases from J; junction bases left unmatched: 6. The CDR3 has 15 residues. DNA of the CDR3: TGTGCCACCAGCAGGGAGTGGGGGGGAACAGATACGCAGTATTTT. Translated, it gives CATSREWGGTDTQYF.

V is TRBV20-1 and J is TRBJ2-7; 14 bases map to TRBD2. Germline V gene sequence: CDR1 DFQATT, CDR2 SNEGSKA (reference sequence). Germline trimming cut 5 bases from V and 7 bases from J; bases unmatched to any gene: 13. The length of the CDR3 is 16 residues. In DNA form, the CDR3 reads TGCAGTGCTCTCGGACTAGCGGGAGGAGGGAATGGGGAGCAGTACTTC. It codes for CSALGLAGGGNGEQYF.

The CDR3 DNA is TGCGCCAGCAGTCGAGCGTCGGATACGCAGTATTTT. Translating it yields CASSRASDTQYF. The chain is built from TRBV5-1 and TRBJ2-3; D unclear. CDR1 SGHRS and CDR2 YFSETQ come from the germline V gene. The CDR3 is 12 amino acids. Trimming cost V 5 bases and J 6 bases, with 10 bases left between them. The whole variable domain, remainder taken from reference TRBV5-1 and TRBJ2-3, is KAGVTQTPRYLIKTRGQQVTLSCSPISGHRSVSWYQQTPGQGLQFLFEYFSETQRNKGNFPGRFSGRQFSNSRSEMNVSTLELGDSALYLCASSRASDTQYFGPGTRLTVL.

The chain links TRBV18 to TRBJ2-7, with 8 bases aligning to TRBD1. CDR1 is KGHSH, CDR2 LQKENI, per germline. Unmatched junction bases numbered 7, after V lost 4 bases and J lost 2 bases. CDR3 length: 15 residues. CDR3 protein: CASSLGQGEPYEQYF. The CDR3 DNA is TGTGCCAGCTCACTTGGACAGGGAGAGCCCTACGAGCAGTACTTC.